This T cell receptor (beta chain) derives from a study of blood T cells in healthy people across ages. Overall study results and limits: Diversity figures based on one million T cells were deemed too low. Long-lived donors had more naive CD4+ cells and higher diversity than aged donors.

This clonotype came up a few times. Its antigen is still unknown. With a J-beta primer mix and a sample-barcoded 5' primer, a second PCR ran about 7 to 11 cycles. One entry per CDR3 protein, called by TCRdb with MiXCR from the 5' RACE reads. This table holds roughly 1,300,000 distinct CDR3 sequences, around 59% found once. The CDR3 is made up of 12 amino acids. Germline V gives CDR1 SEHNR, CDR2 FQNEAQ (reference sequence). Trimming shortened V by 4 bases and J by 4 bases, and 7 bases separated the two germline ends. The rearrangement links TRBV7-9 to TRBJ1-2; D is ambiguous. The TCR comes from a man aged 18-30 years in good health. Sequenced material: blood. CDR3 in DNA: TGTGCCAGCAGCTCGGCGGCCTATGGCTACACCTTC. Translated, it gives CASSSAAYGYTF.